Reported below is one T cell receptor beta chain. Original processing methods: Using reference gene primer amplification, nucleated cell counts were estimated. Profiled with immunoSEQ multiplex PCR; TCRdb holds only in-frame clones, not every one. V and J calls and clone size are as listed in that table; D and trimming were resolved from the DNA. The table shows 110,000 to 150,000 clones, with roughly four fifths occurring only once. Trimming left V 4 bases short and J 2 bases short, with 22 bases between. Germline V CDR1 and CDR2: SGHKS, YYEKEE (reference sequence). The CDR3 runs 18 residues. The data are from a study of blood T cell repertoires in COVID-19. The wider study: Samples taken during acute and convalescent COVID-19 were collected in the United States, Italy and Spain. Nucleic acid was either cDNA or gDNA, and it came from T cells, B-cell-depleted T cells, or PBMCs.

The receptor was derived from a woman aged 80 or over in a cohort sampled during active or convalescent COVID-19. V gene TRBV5-5 combines with J gene TRBJ2-4; maybe TRBD2 (6 bases). Sequenced input: peripheral blood. This CDR3 is CASSNTVDGGSTKNIQYF. The CDR3 DNA reads as TGTGCCAGCAGCAATACGGTCGACGGAGGGAGTACCAAAAACATTCAGTACTTC.